This T cell receptor beta chain is from a study of T cells in Graves' hyperthyroidism and ophthalmopathy. Study-wide results and caveats: A model of 13 V-J features distinguished ophthalmopathy from stable hyperthyroidism. Onset of ophthalmopathy came a median approximately 6.5 months after the model predicted it.

CDR3 size: 16 residues. CDR1 SGHNT and CDR2 YYREEE come from the germline V gene (reference sequence). V dropped 1 base and J dropped 5 bases, with 19 bases sitting between them. A remark on this clonotype: What it recognizes is unknown.

TCR beta CDR3 region amplification was performed from RNA transcripts. RT-PCR in the first round (using the HTBI primer set) targeted the TCR CDR3. One entry per CDR3 protein results from TCRdb running MiXCR on the multiplex PCR reads. The sample holds under 350,000 distinct CDR3 sequences, approximately 15% seen once. Inclusion characteristics of ophthalmopathy patients comprised a Clinical Activity Score of at least 3, a NOSPECS grade of at least 4, and duration under 3 months. The chain links TRBV5-4 to TRBJ2-7; D may be TRBD1 (6 bases). The sequenced sample consisted of blood. This receptor was identified in a woman between 40 and 55 years old with Graves' ophthalmopathy. CDR3 protein: CASSLLTGRGRNEQYF. CDR3 DNA sequence: TGTGCCAGCAGCTTGTTAACAGGGAGAGGGCGGAACGAGCAGTACTTC. The whole variable domain, remainder taken from reference TRBV5-4 and TRBJ2-7, is ETGVTQSPTHLIKTRGQQVTLRCSSQSGHNTVSWYQQALGQGPQFIFQYYREEENGRGNFPPRFSGLQFPNYSSELNVNALELDDSALYLCASSLLTGRGRNEQYFGPGTRLTVT.